The clone carrying this T cell receptor (beta chain) was seen more than once but under ten times. Its target is not known. The data were obtained in a study of cytomegalovirus exposure and HLA in healthy donors. Overall study findings and caveats: Association of a missense DCLRE1C variant with TCR beta V- and J-gene trimming was reported in a later analysis.

PCR employed 60 Vbeta and 13 Jbeta primers. In the source study's methods: As a later analysis found, there were 80 million to 90 million unique TCR beta chains, of which roughly 11 million were shared. Measured with immunoSEQ multiplex PCR; TCRdb has only the in-frame clones, and not every one. The V and J calls and the clone size are those of that table, but D and trimming were determined from the DNA. The sample has about 98,000 clones; 69% are singletons. The CDR3 consists of 15 residues. V shed 6 bases, J shed 0 bases, and the junction held 8 bases outside the gene matches. From germline, CDR1 is MDHEN and CDR2 SYDVKM.

The TCR comes from a female donor in good health and CMV-seronegative. The chain recombines TRBV28 with TRBJ2-7, with 7 bases that match TRBD2. Sequences were obtained from PBMCs. CDR3 DNA: TGTGCCAGCAGGCCCCCTAGCGGCCTCTCCTACGAGCAGTACTTC. This encodes CASRPPSGLSYEQYF.